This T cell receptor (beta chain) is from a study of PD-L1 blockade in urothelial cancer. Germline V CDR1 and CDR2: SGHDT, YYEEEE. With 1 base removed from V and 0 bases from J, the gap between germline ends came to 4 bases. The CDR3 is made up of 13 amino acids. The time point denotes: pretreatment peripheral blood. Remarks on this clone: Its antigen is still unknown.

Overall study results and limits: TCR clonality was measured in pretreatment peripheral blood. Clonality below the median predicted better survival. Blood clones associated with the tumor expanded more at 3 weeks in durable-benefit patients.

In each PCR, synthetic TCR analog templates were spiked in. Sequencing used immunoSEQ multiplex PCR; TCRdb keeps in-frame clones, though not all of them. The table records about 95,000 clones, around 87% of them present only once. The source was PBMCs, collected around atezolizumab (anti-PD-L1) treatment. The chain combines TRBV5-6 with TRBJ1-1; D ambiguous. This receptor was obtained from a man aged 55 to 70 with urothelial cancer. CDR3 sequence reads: CASSLLLNTEAFF. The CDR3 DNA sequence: TGTGCCAGCAGCTTGCTACTGAACACTGAAGCTTTCTTT. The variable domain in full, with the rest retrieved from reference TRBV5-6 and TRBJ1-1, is DAGVTQSPTHLIKTRGQQVTLRCSPKSGHDTVSWYQQALGQGPQFIFQYYEEEERQRGNFPDRFSGHQFPNYSSELNVNALLLGDSALYLCASSLLLNTEAFFGQGTRLTVV.